A selection of T cell receptor beta chains follows, all from one sample in a study of blood T cell repertoires in COVID-19. Assay used: immunoSEQ multiplex PCR; TCRdb lists only in-frame clones, some missing. The data show 35,000 to 40,000 clones, about nine tenths seen once. The sequencing input was peripheral blood. The origin of the receptors is a man between 65 and 80 years old with acute or convalescent COVID-19. Both conserved end residues are part of each CDR3. A D gene is named only where the DNA matches it firmly. The size field is filled for only some rows; it gives once, few, many or a size class.

d_gene,abundance,v_gene,j_gene,len,CDR3aa,CDR3nt
TRBD1,.,TRBV24-1,TRBJ2-7,15,CATSDPGTGLHEQYF,TGTGCCACCAGTGATCCCGGGACAGGTTTACACGAGCAGTACTTC
TRBD1,.,TRBV7-2,TRBJ2-3,15,CASSLAGQGLDTQYF,TGTGCCAGCAGCCTCGCGGGACAGGGTTTGGATACGCAGTATTTT
.,.,TRBV6-6,TRBJ2-7,14,CASRPLTGLGAQYF,TGTGCCAGCAGACCCCTAACAGGGCTCGGGGCGCAGTACTTC
.,.,TRBV27,TRBJ2-5,14,CASSPNRAQETQYF,TGTGCCAGCAGTCCAAACAGGGCGCAAGAGACCCAGTACTTC
.,.,TRBV9,TRBJ2-1,15,CASSAWSGSYNEQFF,TGTGCCAGCAGCGCGTGGAGTGGGTCCTACAATGAGCAGTTCTTC
TRBD1,.,TRBV29-1,TRBJ1-5,12,CSVTTGTQPQHF,TGCAGCGTGACGACAGGGACTCAGCCCCAGCATTTT
.,.,TRBV27,TRBJ2-7,16,CASSSTPGTLSYEQYF,TGTGCCAGCAGTTCAACACCCGGGACACTTTCCTACGAGCAGTACTTC
.,.,TRBV3-1/TRBV3-2,TRBJ1-1,14,CASSRTALITEAFF,TGTGCCAGCAGCCGGACTGCCCTCATAACTGAAGCTTTCTTT
TRBD1,.,TRBV5-6,TRBJ1-6,14,CASSLATGYSPLHF,TGTGCCAGCAGCTTGGCGACAGGGTATTCACCCCTCCACTTT
TRBD2,.,TRBV5-1,TRBJ2-3,14,CASRQGLAEDTQYF,TGCGCCAGCAGGCAGGGACTAGCCGAGGATACGCAGTATTTT
.,.,TRBV13,TRBJ1-4,15,CASSLRIATNEKLFF,TGTGCCAGCAGCCTGAGGATAGCAACTAATGAAAAACTGTTTTTT
.,.,TRBV5-1,TRBJ2-5,14,CATSTQGWEETQYF,TGCGCCACCTCGACCCAGGGTTGGGAAGAGACCCAGTACTTC
.,.,TRBV5-1,TRBJ2-5,13,CASRLSPRETQYF,TGCGCCAGCAGATTGTCCCCACGGGAGACCCAGTACTTC
.,.,TRBV15,TRBJ2-5,14,CATSRNRAQETQYF,TGTGCCACCAGCAGAAACAGGGCGCAAGAGACCCAGTACTTC
TRBD1,.,TRBV5-1,TRBJ2-7,15,CASSSWTGQTYEQYF,TGCGCCAGCAGCAGCTGGACAGGGCAGACCTACGAGCAGTACTTC
.,.,TRBV7-6,TRBJ2-7,15,CASSLEPDSSYEQYF,TGTGCCAGCAGCTTAGAGCCCGATAGCTCCTACGAGCAGTACTTC
TRBD2,.,TRBV3-1/TRBV3-2,TRBJ2-4,18,CASSQEGGTISAKNIQYF,TGTGCCAGCAGCCAAGAGGGGGGGACTATTTCCGCCAAAAACATTCAGTACTTC
.,.,TRBV3-1/TRBV3-2,TRBJ1-1,13,CASSQDMGRGAFF,TGTGCCAGCAGCCAAGACATGGGCCGGGGAGCTTTCTTT
TRBD2,.,TRBV27,TRBJ2-1,15,CASSVLSGRGDEQFF,TGTGCCAGCAGTGTCCTTAGCGGGAGGGGGGATGAGCAGTTCTTC
TRBD2,.,TRBV7-8,TRBJ2-5,16,CASIRTSGRLAETQYF,TGTGCCAGCATCAGGACTAGCGGGAGACTAGCAGAGACCCAGTACTTC
.,.,TRBV19,TRBJ1-1,15,CASIPKGRGDTEAFF,TGTGCCAGTATTCCCAAGGGGAGGGGGGACACTGAAGCTTTCTTT
.,medium-sized,TRBV7-8,TRBJ1-5,15,CASSLVIQGGQPQHF,TGTGCCAGCAGCTTAGTGATACAGGGCGGTCAGCCCCAGCATTTT
TRBD2,.,TRBV7-8,TRBJ2-4,16,CASSGRPGGPGNIQYF,TGTGCCAGCAGCGGCAGGCCGGGAGGGCCAGGTAACATTCAGTACTTC
.,.,TRBV4-2,TRBJ1-6,16,CASSQDARGYNSPLHF,TGTGCCAGCAGCCAAGATGCCAGGGGCTATAATTCACCCCTCCACTTT
TRBD1,.,TRBV15,TRBJ1-4,15,CATSRGQGVDEKLFF,TGTGCCACCAGCAGAGGACAGGGGGTAGATGAAAAACTGTTTTTT
.,.,TRBV4-2,TRBJ2-1,15,CASSQGGSSYNEQFF,TGTGCCAGCAGCCAAGGAGGGAGTTCCTACAATGAGCAGTTCTTC
.,.,TRBV19,TRBJ1-5,16,CASRQIPPSGDQPQHF,TGTGCCAGTAGGCAAATCCCCCCGAGCGGGGACCAGCCCCAGCATTTT
.,.,TRBV4-1,TRBJ2-1,17,CASSPQDGGPNDNEQFF,TGCGCCAGCAGCCCCCAAGATGGAGGGCCTAACGACAATGAGCAGTTCTTC
.,.,TRBV7-9,TRBJ1-1,15,CASSLVRGRNTEAFF,TGTGCCAGCAGCTTAGTGCGGGGACGGAACACTGAAGCTTTCTTT
.,.,TRBV5-4,TRBJ1-6,12,CASTSGISPLHF,TGTGCCAGCACCTCGGGGATTTCACCCCTCCACTTT
TRBD1,few,TRBV6-5,TRBJ1-2,15,CASSRTGQGTNGYTF,TGTGCCAGCAGTCGAACGGGACAGGGGACGAATGGCTACACCTTC
.,once,TRBV13,TRBJ2-2,17,CASSSSLGGTNTGELFF,TGTGCCAGCAGCTCCTCACTCGGGGGAACGAACACCGGGGAGCTGTTTTTT
TRBD1,once,TRBV6-5,TRBJ2-2,14,CASITGGGGGELFF,TGTGCCAGCATCACAGGGGGCGGTGGCGGGGAGCTGTTTTTT
.,.,TRBV9,TRBJ1-6,21,CASTAPHAPGTKSSYNSPLHF,TGTGCCAGCACCGCCCCCCACGCCCCCGGGACAAAGAGCTCCTATAATTCACCCCTCCACTTT
.,few,TRBV9,TRBJ2-5,15,CPSSGGGGPQETQYF,TGCCCCAGCAGCGGAGGGGGGGGGCCCCAAGAGACCCAGTACTTC
TRBD1,.,TRBV7-8,TRBJ1-3,15,CASRPSGQGLDTIYF,TGTGCCAGCAGACCTTCGGGACAGGGGCTCGACACCATATATTTT
TRBD1,.,TRBV5-4,TRBJ1-2,14,CASSFRTGEYGYTF,TGTGCCAGCAGCTTTCGGACAGGGGAATATGGCTACACCTTC
TRBD1,.,TRBV5-1,TRBJ2-3,15,CASSSGTGGTDTQYF,TGCGCCAGCAGCTCCGGGACAGGGGGCACCGATACGCAGTATTTT
TRBD1,.,TRBV24-1,TRBJ2-7,15,CATSDPTGVAYEQYF,TGTGCCACCAGTGACCCCACAGGGGTGGCGTACGAGCAGTACTTC
.,.,TRBV10-3,TRBJ1-5,17,CAISEWGLGDSNQPQHF,TGTGCCATCAGTGAGTGGGGGCTCGGTGACAGCAATCAGCCCCAGCATTTT
.,.,TRBV29-1,TRBJ2-7,14,CSAGWPESSYEQYF,TGCAGCGCCGGGTGGCCGGAGAGCTCCTACGAGCAGTACTTC
TRBD2,.,TRBV5-1,TRBJ2-3,15,CASSRRLAGTDTQYF,TGCGCCAGCAGCCGAAGACTAGCGGGAACAGATACGCAGTATTTT
.,.,TRBV5-1,TRBJ2-7,18,CASSLGLRGTARSYEQYF,TGCGCCAGCAGCTTGGGCTTAAGGGGAACAGCTAGATCCTACGAGCAGTACTTC
TRBD1,.,TRBV19,TRBJ1-2,15,CASTPFGQGVYGYTF,TGTGCCAGTACCCCATTCGGACAGGGTGTCTATGGCTACACCTTC
.,many,TRBV5-1,TRBJ1-1,15,CASTEPGLRFAEAFF,TGCGCCAGCACCGAACCGGGACTCCGATTCGCTGAAGCTTTCTTT
.,.,TRBV7-2,TRBJ2-3,15,CASSSPREGTDTQYF,TGTGCCAGCAGCTCCCCCAGGGAGGGCACAGATACGCAGTATTTT
TRBD1,.,TRBV4-2,TRBJ1-2,14,CASRTRQGVYGYTF,TGTGCCAGCAGGACGAGACAGGGTGTCTATGGCTACACCTTC
.,once,TRBV4-2,TRBJ2-7,19,CASSQESPFPLADTHEQYF,TGTGCCAGCAGCCAAGAATCCCCCTTCCCCTTGGCGGACACCCACGAGCAGTACTTC
TRBD2,.,TRBV5-1,TRBJ2-1,15,CASSPYGRAPVEQFF,TGCGCCAGCAGCCCCTATGGGAGGGCCCCCGTGGAGCAGTTCTTC
TRBD1,.,TRBV2,TRBJ1-1,14,CASTTQGRDTEAFF,TGTGCCAGCACCACACAGGGGCGGGACACTGAAGCTTTCTTT
TRBD2,.,TRBV15,TRBJ2-3,17,CATSRSTTSGMADTQYF,TGTGCCACCAGCAGATCCACCACTAGCGGGATGGCAGATACGCAGTATTTT
.,.,TRBV9,TRBJ1-1,13,CASSGHQNTEAFF,TGTGCCAGCAGTGGGCACCAGAACACTGAAGCTTTCTTT
TRBD1,.,TRBV12-3/TRBV12-4,TRBJ2-7,12,CASSPDRDEQYF,TGTGCCAGCAGTCCGGACAGGGACGAGCAGTACTTC
.,.,TRBV5-1,TRBJ1-5,15,CASSLGSGVGQPQHF,TGCGCCAGCAGCTTGGGGTCAGGGGTTGGTCAGCCCCAGCATTTT
.,once,TRBV4-3,TRBJ2-1,16,CASSRERYSSYNEQFF,TGCGCCAGCAGCCGTGAACGCTATAGCTCCTACAATGAGCAGTTCTTC
TRBD1,.,TRBV2,TRBJ1-5,14,CASTGQGSSQPQHF,TGTGCCAGCACTGGACAGGGATCGAGTCAGCCCCAGCATTTT
TRBD2,.,TRBV25-1,TRBJ2-7,15,CASRRPGLAGVEQYF,TGTGCCAGCAGGAGACCAGGACTAGCGGGAGTCGAGCAGTACTTC
.,few,TRBV2,TRBJ2-6,14,CASKGILGLNVLTF,TGTGCCAGCAAGGGGATTTTAGGTCTTAACGTCCTGACTTTC
.,.,TRBV18,TRBJ1-5,12,CASSPSGQPQHF,TGTGCCAGCTCACCATCAGGTCAGCCCCAGCATTTT
.,.,TRBV3-1/TRBV3-2,TRBJ2-7,15,CASSHPSGGNYEQYF,TGTGCCAGCAGCCACCCCTCGGGGGGCAACTACGAGCAGTACTTC